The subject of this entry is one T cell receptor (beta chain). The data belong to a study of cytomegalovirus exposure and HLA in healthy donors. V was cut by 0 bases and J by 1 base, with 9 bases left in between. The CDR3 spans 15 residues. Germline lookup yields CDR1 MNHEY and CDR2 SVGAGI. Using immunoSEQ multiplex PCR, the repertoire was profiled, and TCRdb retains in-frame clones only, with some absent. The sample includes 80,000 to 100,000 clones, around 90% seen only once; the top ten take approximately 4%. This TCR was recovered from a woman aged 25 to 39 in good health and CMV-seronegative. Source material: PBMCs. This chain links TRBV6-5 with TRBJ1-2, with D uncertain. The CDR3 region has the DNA TGTGCCAGCAGTTACTCGTATTCCGTTAACTATGGCTACACCTTC. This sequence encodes CASSYSYSVNYGYTF.